What follows describes a single TCR beta chain. Its target antigen remains unknown. No base quality values were provided; no much bigger clone lies one nucleotide off. This sample stems from a study of CD39 and CD103 CD8 tumor-infiltrating T cells (dated 2018 in TCRdb). As for the study more broadly: Repertoire comparisons were shown for an HPV-positive HNSCC, an HPV-negative HNSCC, an ovarian cancer and a melanoma patient. Deep sequencing of TCRbeta CDR3 was used to compare the repertoires of CD8 TIL subsets, defined by CD103 and CD39, against those of peripheral memory CD8 T cells. Broad study findings and their caveats: Clonotypes from DP TILs were seldom detected in blood or uninvolved lymph node, while clonotypes from DN TILs overlapped to a large extent with peripheral memory CD8 repertoires. Compared with DN and SP CD8 TILs and with blood memory CD8 T cells, DP CD8 TILs appeared more oligoclonal, with the top 30 clonotypes covering about 50-90%.

At the time of sample collection the patients were not on therapy, although prior treatments varied from chemotherapy, radiotherapy, surgery and immunotherapy to no treatment. After thawing, cells were enriched for T lymphocytes using a negative-selection kit, and EpCAM beads were added for tumor-infiltrating lymphocytes. Memory CD8 T cells were sorted as CD8+CD4-CD45RA- cells irrespective of CCR7 expression. Peripheral blood mononuclear cells were obtained using a Ficoll-Paque PLUS gradient and were cryopreserved prior to analysis. Populations were sorted on a FACSAria II to approximately 99% purity, and the cell pellets were frozen for TCR sequencing without being cultured. In the germline V gene (reference sequence), CDR1 corresponds to GTSNPN and CDR2 to SVGIG. The CDR3 sequence holds 15 residues, the cysteine and phenylalanine included. The sequence is cut down to CDR3 DNA, 45 bases in frame from base 1. V is reduced by 0 bases and J by 4 bases, leaving a spacing of 14 bases between them.

For each subset, between roughly 10,000 and 110,000 sorted cells were used for genomic DNA extraction with the DNeasy Blood and Tissue Kit. TCRbeta V-J or V-D-J regions were sequenced and mapped by the immunoSEQ service, with coverage above 10x per sample. Concerning the study's data processing: Analysis was restricted to productive rearrangements exported from the immunoSEQ Analyzer platform, and clonality was assessed using the 500 most abundant clones. To quantify how much repertoires overlapped between populations, both the Morisita-Horn similarity index and the Jaccard index were used. Morisita-Horn similarity between CD8 T-cell subset TCR repertoires was measured in six cancer patients. TCRdb carries this immuneACCESS record with in-frame sequences only. Its versions omit some clonotypes, under half of them owing to an unresolved V gene in the studies checked, with the rest unexplained. V and J calls and clone size are given by that table; D and trimming were obtained from the DNA. For this sample the table gives 7,000 to 8,500 clones, of which approximately 66% were detected only once. The ten largest clones add up to more than 55% of the sample.

The origin of this receptor is a human donor with head and neck squamous cell carcinoma. The sequence links TRBV30 to TRBJ2-3; the D gene may be TRBD1 or TRBD2, since each aligns over 5 bases. The material sequenced was CD8+ T cells sorted from blood. The cell subset or site label of this sample denotes: total memory CD8 T cells (CD45RA-CCR7+/-) from blood or uninvolved lymph node. The CDR3 region reads CAWSVLGGSADTQYF. The DNA sequence is as follows: TGTGCCTGGAGTGTACTTGGGGGTTCGGCAGATACGCAGTATTTT. Beyond the CDR3, the reference TRBV30 and TRBJ2-3 genes provide the residues; the full variable domain reads: SQTIHQWPATLVQPVGSPLSLECTVEGTSNPNLYWYRQAAGRGLQLLFYSVGIGQISSEVPQNLSASRPQDRQFILSSKKLLLSDSGFYLCAWSVLGGSADTQYFGPGTRLTVL.